This T cell receptor beta chain stems from a study of cytomegalovirus exposure and HLA in healthy donors. PCR involved 60 Vbeta and 13 Jbeta primers. Produced via immunoSEQ multiplex PCR; TCRdb's table is partial and in-frame only. The sample has around 200,000 clones, 70% to 85% seen once. Study findings and constraints: A later analysis linked a missense variant in DCLRE1C to the trimming of TCR beta V and J genes.

The CDR3 has 16 residues. Germline-derived CDR1 and CDR2 are KGHSH and LQKENI. The V gene end was trimmed by 6 bases and the J gene end by 3 bases; junction bases not matched to a gene: 12. As regards this clone: Its antigen is as yet unknown.

Sample: PBMCs. The receptor was derived from a girl aged 2-15 years in good health and CMV-seropositive. The chain links TRBV18 to TRBJ2-7, with 9 bases identical to TRBD2. The CDR3 DNA follows: TGTGCCAGCTCTGGGGCAGAGAGCGGGGGGAACTACGAGCAGTACTTC. Translated, it gives CASSGAESGGNYEQYF.